The present entry profiles one T cell receptor (beta chain) with its context. What it binds is not known. The sample comes from a study of identical twins. Broader study findings: Twins' excess sharing was less marked for out-of-frame beta sequences. Zero-insertion results could be subject to partial confounding by invariant MAIT and iNKT cells.

Per the germline V gene, CDR1 is DFQATT and CDR2 is SNEGSKA (reference sequence). The CDR3 loop spans 12 amino acids. The V end was cut by 8 bases, the J end by 5 bases, with 16 bases between. Template switching added a universal primer site; cDNA carried unique molecular identifiers. MiXCR, run by TCRdb on the 5' RACE reads, gives a single entry per CDR3 protein. The data hold about 240,000 distinct CDR3 sequences, with 10% observed a single time. This TCR came from a man in his fifties in good health. The sequenced material came from memory T cells sorted from blood. The chain employs TRBV20-1 and TRBJ2-7; TRBD2 is a possible D gene (6 bases). This CDR3 reads CSTTRLGNEQYF. DNA of the CDR3: TGCAGTACTACCAGACTAGGGAACGAGCAGTACTTC.